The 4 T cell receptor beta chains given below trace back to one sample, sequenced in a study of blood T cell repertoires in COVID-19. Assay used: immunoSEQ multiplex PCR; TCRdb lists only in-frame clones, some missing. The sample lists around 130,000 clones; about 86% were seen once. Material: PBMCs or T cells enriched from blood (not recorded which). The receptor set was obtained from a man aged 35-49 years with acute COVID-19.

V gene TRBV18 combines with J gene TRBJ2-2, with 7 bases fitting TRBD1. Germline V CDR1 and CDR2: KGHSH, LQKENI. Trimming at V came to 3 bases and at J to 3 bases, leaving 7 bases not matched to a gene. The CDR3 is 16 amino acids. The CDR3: CASSPRQGRDTGELFF. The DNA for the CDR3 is TGTGCCAGCTCACCCCGACAGGGTAGGGACACCGGGGAGCTGTTTTTT.

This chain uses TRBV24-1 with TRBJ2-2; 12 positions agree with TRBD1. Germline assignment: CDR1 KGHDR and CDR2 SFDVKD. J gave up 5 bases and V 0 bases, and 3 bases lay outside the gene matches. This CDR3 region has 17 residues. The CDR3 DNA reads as TGTGCCACCAGTGATTTGAGGGACAGGGGGCGAACCGGGGAGCTGTTTTTT. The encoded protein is CATSDLRDRGRTGELFF.

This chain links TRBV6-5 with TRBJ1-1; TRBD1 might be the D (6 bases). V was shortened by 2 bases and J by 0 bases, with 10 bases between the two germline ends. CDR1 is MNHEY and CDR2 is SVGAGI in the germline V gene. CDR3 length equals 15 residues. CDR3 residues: CASSYTGTLNTEAFF. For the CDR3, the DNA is TGTGCCAGCAGTTACACCGGGACACTGAACACTGAAGCTTTCTTT.

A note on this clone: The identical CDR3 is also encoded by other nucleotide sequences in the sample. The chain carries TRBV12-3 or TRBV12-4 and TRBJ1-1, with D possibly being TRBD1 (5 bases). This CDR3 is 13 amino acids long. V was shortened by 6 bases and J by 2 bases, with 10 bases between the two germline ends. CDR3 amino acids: CASSPTGNTEAFF. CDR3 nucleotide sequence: TGTGCCAGCAGCCCTACAGGAAACACTGAAGCTTTCTTT.